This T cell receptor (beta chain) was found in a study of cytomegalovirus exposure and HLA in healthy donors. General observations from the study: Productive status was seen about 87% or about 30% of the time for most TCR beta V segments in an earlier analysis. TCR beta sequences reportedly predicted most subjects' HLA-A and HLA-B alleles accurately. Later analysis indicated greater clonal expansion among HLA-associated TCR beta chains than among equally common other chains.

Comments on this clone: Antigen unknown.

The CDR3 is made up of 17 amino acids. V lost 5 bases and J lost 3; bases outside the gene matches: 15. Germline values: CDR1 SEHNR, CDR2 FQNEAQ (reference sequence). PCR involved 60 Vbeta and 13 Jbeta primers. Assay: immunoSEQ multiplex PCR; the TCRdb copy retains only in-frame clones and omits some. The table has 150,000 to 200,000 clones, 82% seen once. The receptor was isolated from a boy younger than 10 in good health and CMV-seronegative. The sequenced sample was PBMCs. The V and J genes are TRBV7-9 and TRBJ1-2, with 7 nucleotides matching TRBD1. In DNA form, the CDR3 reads TGTGCCAGCAGCCCCCTTGGCGGACAGGTGATGTACTATGGCTACACCTTC. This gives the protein CASSPLGGQVMYYGYTF.